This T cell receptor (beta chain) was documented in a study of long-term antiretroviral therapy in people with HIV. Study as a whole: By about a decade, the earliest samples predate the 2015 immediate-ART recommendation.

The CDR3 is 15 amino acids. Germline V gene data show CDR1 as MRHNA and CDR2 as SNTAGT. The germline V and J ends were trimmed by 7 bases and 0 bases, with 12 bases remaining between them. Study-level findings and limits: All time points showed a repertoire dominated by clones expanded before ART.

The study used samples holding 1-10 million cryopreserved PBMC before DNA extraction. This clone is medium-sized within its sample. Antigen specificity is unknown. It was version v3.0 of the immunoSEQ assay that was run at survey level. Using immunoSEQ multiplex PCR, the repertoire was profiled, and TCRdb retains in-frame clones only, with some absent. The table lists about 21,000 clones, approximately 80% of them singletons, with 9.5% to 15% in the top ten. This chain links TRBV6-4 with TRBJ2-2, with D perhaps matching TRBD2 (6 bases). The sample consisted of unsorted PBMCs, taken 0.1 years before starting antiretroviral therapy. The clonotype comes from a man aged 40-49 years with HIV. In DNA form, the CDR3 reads TGTGCCAGCATCCCATCGGGGGCGAACACCGGGGAGCTGTTTTTT. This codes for CASIPSGANTGELFF.